The rows below give T cell receptor beta chains drawn from one sample of a study of CD8 T cells in Susac syndrome. TCRdb itself ran the immunoSEQ multiplex PCR reads through MiXCR, one entry per CDR3 protein. In the table there are 300,000 to 350,000 distinct CDR3 sequences, 90% to 95% of which are singletons. The sample was CD4+ T cells from PBMCs. The origin of the receptors is a human donor with multiple sclerosis. CDR3s include the opening cysteine and the closing phenylalanine or tryptophan. A D gene is named only where the DNA matches it firmly. Size values are once, few and many counts, or a class for expanded clones, and some rows have none.

d_gene: TRBD2
v_gene: TRBV25-1
j_gene: TRBJ2-1
abundance: .
CDR3aa: CASSDPALAASSYNEQFF
CDR3nt: TGTGCCAGCAGTGACCCGGCGCTAGCGGCCAGCTCCTACAATGAGCAGTTCTTC

d_gene: .
v_gene: TRBV7-9
j_gene: TRBJ2-3
abundance: .
CDR3aa: CASTILGGASTDTQYF
CDR3nt: TGTGCCAGCACCATTTTGGGGGGGGCGAGCACAGATACGCAGTATTTT

d_gene: TRBD2
v_gene: TRBV12-3/TRBV12-4
j_gene: TRBJ2-1
abundance: .
CDR3aa: CASSPGLGGYEQFF
CDR3nt: TGTGCCAGCAGCCCGGGACTGGGAGGGTATGAGCAGTTCTTC

d_gene: .
v_gene: TRBV5-1
j_gene: TRBJ1-2
abundance: .
CDR3aa: CASSFPQGDVYGYTF
CDR3nt: TGCGCCAGCAGCTTCCCGCAGGGAGATGTTTATGGCTACACCTTC

d_gene: .
v_gene: TRBV29-1
j_gene: TRBJ1-4
abundance: .
CDR3aa: CSVGSAEKLFF
CDR3nt: TGCAGCGTTGGGTCGGCGGAAAAACTGTTTTTT

d_gene: .
v_gene: TRBV12-3/TRBV12-4
j_gene: TRBJ2-6
abundance: .
CDR3aa: CASSPAGRANVLTF
CDR3nt: TGTGCCAGCAGCCCCGCAGGGAGGGCCAACGTCCTGACTTTC

d_gene: .
v_gene: TRBV5-5
j_gene: TRBJ2-2
abundance: .
CDR3aa: CASSLDGGELFF
CDR3nt: TGTGCCAGCAGCTTGGACGGCGGGGAGCTGTTTTTT

d_gene: TRBD2
v_gene: TRBV7-2
j_gene: TRBJ2-7
abundance: .
CDR3aa: CASSEDSGSLYEQYF
CDR3nt: TGTGCCAGCAGCGAAGATAGCGGGAGTCTGTACGAGCAGTACTTC

d_gene: TRBD2
v_gene: TRBV18
j_gene: TRBJ2-5
abundance: .
CDR3aa: CASSPILLAGKGETQYF
CDR3nt: TGTGCCAGCTCACCGATACTACTAGCGGGAAAGGGGGAGACCCAGTACTTC

d_gene: TRBD2
v_gene: TRBV2
j_gene: TRBJ2-1
abundance: .
CDR3aa: CASSNIGTSGSRSYNEQFF
CDR3nt: TGTGCCAGCAGTAACATCGGGACTAGCGGGAGTCGCTCCTACAATGAGCAGTTCTTC

d_gene: TRBD2
v_gene: TRBV5-6
j_gene: TRBJ2-5
abundance: .
CDR3aa: CASSRTSGIETQYF
CDR3nt: TGTGCCAGCAGCCGGACTAGCGGGATCGAGACCCAGTACTTC

d_gene: .
v_gene: TRBV30
j_gene: TRBJ2-2
abundance: .
CDR3aa: CAWKVNTGELFF
CDR3nt: TGTGCCTGGAAGGTCAACACCGGGGAGCTGTTTTTT

d_gene: TRBD2
v_gene: TRBV28
j_gene: TRBJ2-7
abundance: few
CDR3aa: CASRRLAGKLEQYF
CDR3nt: TGTGCCAGCAGGCGACTAGCGGGTAAACTCGAGCAGTACTTC

d_gene: .
v_gene: TRBV3-1
j_gene: TRBJ1-4
abundance: .
CDR3aa: CASSQQGGGKLFF
CDR3nt: TGTGCCAGCAGCCAACAGGGCGGTGGAAAACTGTTTTTT

d_gene: TRBD1
v_gene: TRBV29-1
j_gene: TRBJ2-2
abundance: once
CDR3aa: CSVGTQGVRTGELFF
CDR3nt: TGCAGCGTTGGAACCCAGGGGGTCCGCACCGGGGAGCTGTTTTTT

d_gene: TRBD2
v_gene: TRBV20-1
j_gene: TRBJ2-3
abundance: .
CDR3aa: CSAPPGLAIGTQYF
CDR3nt: TGCAGTGCGCCCCCGGGACTAGCAATTGGTACGCAGTATTTT

d_gene: .
v_gene: TRBV11-2
j_gene: TRBJ2-3
abundance: .
CDR3aa: CASSLDSLGGPRRTQYF
CDR3nt: TGTGCCAGCAGCTTAGATTCGCTGGGGGGACCCAGACGGACGCAGTATTTT

d_gene: .
v_gene: TRBV11-2
j_gene: TRBJ2-5
abundance: .
CDR3aa: CASSPVGRETQYF
CDR3nt: TGTGCCAGCAGTCCGGTGGGTCGAGAGACCCAGTACTTC

d_gene: .
v_gene: TRBV18
j_gene: TRBJ1-5
abundance: .
CDR3aa: CASSKEGGPYSNQPQHF
CDR3nt: TGTGCCAGCTCGAAAGAGGGCGGACCATATAGCAATCAGCCCCAGCATTTT

d_gene: TRBD1
v_gene: TRBV6-5
j_gene: TRBJ1-2
abundance: once
CDR3aa: CASRSGTASGYTF
CDR3nt: TGTGCCAGCAGGTCCGGGACAGCTAGCGGCTACACCTTC

d_gene: .
v_gene: TRBV27
j_gene: TRBJ2-7
abundance: .
CDR3aa: CASSLTPLIRSYEQYF
CDR3nt: TGTGCCAGCAGTTTAACCCCGCTGATTAGATCCTACGAGCAGTACTTC

d_gene: .
v_gene: TRBV9
j_gene: TRBJ2-7
abundance: .
CDR3aa: CASSVSPDRGEQYF
CDR3nt: TGTGCCAGCAGCGTTTCACCCGATCGTGGGGAGCAGTACTTC

d_gene: .
v_gene: TRBV19
j_gene: TRBJ2-2
abundance: .
CDR3aa: CASSTGKSAPTGELFF
CDR3nt: TGTGCCAGTAGTACAGGGAAATCGGCCCCAACCGGGGAGCTGTTTTTT

d_gene: .
v_gene: TRBV7-2
j_gene: TRBJ1-5
abundance: once
CDR3aa: CASSPRPGANQPQHF
CDR3nt: TGTGCCAGCAGCCCCCGACCAGGGGCTAATCAGCCCCAGCATTTT

d_gene: .
v_gene: TRBV29-1
j_gene: TRBJ2-3
abundance: .
CDR3aa: CSVRTGPSTDTQYF
CDR3nt: TGCAGCGTTCGAACAGGGCCTAGCACAGATACGCAGTATTTT

d_gene: .
v_gene: TRBV10-1
j_gene: TRBJ2-6
abundance: .
CDR3aa: CASSEWISGANVLTF
CDR3nt: TGCGCCAGCAGTGAGTGGATCTCTGGGGCCAACGTCCTGACTTTC

d_gene: TRBD1
v_gene: TRBV20-1
j_gene: TRBJ1-6
abundance: .
CDR3aa: CSAKAGTGTYNSPLHF
CDR3nt: TGCAGTGCTAAAGCCGGGACAGGGACCTATAATTCACCCCTCCACTTT

d_gene: TRBD1
v_gene: TRBV20-1
j_gene: TRBJ2-7
abundance: .
CDR3aa: CSARGTGDPYEQYF
CDR3nt: TGCAGTGCTAGAGGGACAGGGGACCCCTACGAGCAGTACTTC

d_gene: .
v_gene: TRBV12-3/TRBV12-4
j_gene: TRBJ2-7
abundance: .
CDR3aa: CASSFTGLEYEQYF
CDR3nt: TGTGCCAGCAGTTTCACAGGGTTAGAGTACGAGCAGTACTTC

d_gene: .
v_gene: TRBV6-1
j_gene: TRBJ2-2
abundance: .
CDR3aa: CASSEESGAPGTGELFF
CDR3nt: TGTGCCAGCAGTGAAGAATCGGGGGCGCCAGGCACCGGGGAGCTGTTTTTT

d_gene: .
v_gene: TRBV29-1
j_gene: TRBJ1-1
abundance: .
CDR3aa: CSVEEGGNTEAFF
CDR3nt: TGCAGCGTTGAAGAGGGAGGGAACACTGAAGCTTTCTTT

d_gene: .
v_gene: TRBV12-3/TRBV12-4
j_gene: TRBJ1-2
abundance: .
CDR3aa: CASSYVYGYTF
CDR3nt: TGTGCCAGCAGTTACGTCTATGGCTACACCTTC

d_gene: TRBD1
v_gene: TRBV19
j_gene: TRBJ2-1
abundance: .
CDR3aa: CASSIGRGSYNEQFF
CDR3nt: TGTGCCAGTAGTATAGGCAGGGGGTCCTACAATGAGCAGTTCTTC

d_gene: TRBD2
v_gene: TRBV7-9
j_gene: TRBJ2-5
abundance: .
CDR3aa: CASSSFRSRAGKGTRPSF
CDR3nt: TGTGCCAGCAGCTCCTTCCGGTCGCGGGCGGGAAAAGGGACTAGACCGTCCTTC

d_gene: TRBD1
v_gene: TRBV27
j_gene: TRBJ1-2
abundance: .
CDR3aa: CASSLNRDRSNYGYTF
CDR3nt: TGTGCCAGCAGTCTTAACCGGGACAGGAGTAACTATGGCTACACCTTC

d_gene: .
v_gene: TRBV7-2
j_gene: TRBJ2-7
abundance: once
CDR3aa: CASSSGTGWGYEQYF
CDR3nt: TGTGCCAGCAGCTCCGGGACGGGATGGGGCTACGAGCAGTACTTC

d_gene: .
v_gene: TRBV12-3/TRBV12-4
j_gene: TRBJ1-4
abundance: .
CDR3aa: CASSLPTAVREKLFF
CDR3nt: TGTGCCAGCAGTTTACCGACAGCGGTTAGGGAAAAACTGTTTTTT

d_gene: .
v_gene: TRBV9
j_gene: TRBJ2-3
abundance: .
CDR3aa: CASSVAPRGITDTQYF
CDR3nt: TGTGCCAGCAGCGTAGCCCCTCGCGGGATCACAGATACGCAGTATTTT

d_gene: .
v_gene: TRBV12-3/TRBV12-4
j_gene: TRBJ2-7
abundance: .
CDR3aa: CASSFDAGPYEQYF
CDR3nt: TGTGCCAGCAGTTTTGACGCGGGTCCCTACGAGCAGTACTTC

d_gene: TRBD2
v_gene: TRBV4-1
j_gene: TRBJ2-1
abundance: .
CDR3aa: CASRRTSVSYNEQFF
CDR3nt: TGCGCCAGCAGACGGACTAGCGTCTCCTACAATGAGCAGTTCTTC

d_gene: TRBD2
v_gene: TRBV12-3/TRBV12-4
j_gene: TRBJ2-7
abundance: .
CDR3aa: CASSPGLAGTSSYEQYF
CDR3nt: TGTGCCAGCAGCCCTGGACTAGCGGGAACCAGCTCCTACGAGCAGTACTTC

d_gene: TRBD1
v_gene: TRBV30
j_gene: TRBJ1-2
abundance: .
CDR3aa: CAWSGGDRDNRDGYTF
CDR3nt: TGTGCCTGGAGTGGAGGGGACAGGGATAATAGAGATGGCTACACCTTC

d_gene: .
v_gene: TRBV27
j_gene: TRBJ1-5
abundance: .
CDR3aa: CASSRNTGFNQPQHF
CDR3nt: TGTGCCAGCAGTCGTAACACAGGTTTCAATCAGCCCCAGCATTTT

d_gene: TRBD1
v_gene: TRBV12-3/TRBV12-4
j_gene: TRBJ2-3
abundance: .
CDR3aa: CASRQGAGTDTQYF
CDR3nt: TGTGCCAGCCGCCAGGGGGCAGGCACAGATACGCAGTATTTT

d_gene: .
v_gene: TRBV3-1
j_gene: TRBJ1-6
abundance: .
CDR3aa: CASTRGLHDNSPLHF
CDR3nt: TGTGCCAGCACCCGTGGACTCCACGATAATTCACCCCTCCACTTT

d_gene: .
v_gene: TRBV6-5
j_gene: TRBJ1-6
abundance: once
CDR3aa: CASRRRRNSPLHF
CDR3nt: TGTGCCAGCAGGAGGCGGAGGAATTCACCCCTCCACTTT

d_gene: .
v_gene: TRBV7-9
j_gene: TRBJ2-7
abundance: .
CDR3aa: CASSLDRDRITDEQYF
CDR3nt: TGTGCCAGCAGCTTAGATCGTGACAGGATCACGGACGAGCAGTACTTC

d_gene: .
v_gene: TRBV9
j_gene: TRBJ2-1
abundance: .
CDR3aa: CASSVAAGAFSNEQFF
CDR3nt: TGTGCCAGCAGCGTAGCCGCGGGGGCGTTCTCAAATGAGCAGTTCTTC

d_gene: .
v_gene: TRBV29-1
j_gene: TRBJ2-3
abundance: .
CDR3aa: CSVEGGARVTDTQYF
CDR3nt: TGCAGCGTTGAAGGGGGGGCGCGGGTCACAGATACGCAGTATTTT

d_gene: .
v_gene: TRBV30
j_gene: TRBJ1-1
abundance: .
CDR3aa: CAWSNRGNEAFF
CDR3nt: TGTGCCTGGAGTAACCGGGGTAATGAAGCTTTCTTT

d_gene: .
v_gene: TRBV18
j_gene: TRBJ1-1
abundance: .
CDR3aa: CASSPLTGAEAFF
CDR3nt: TGTGCCAGCTCACCACTAACCGGGGCTGAAGCTTTCTTT

d_gene: TRBD2
v_gene: TRBV20-1
j_gene: TRBJ2-5
abundance: .
CDR3aa: CSARDQGTSGREETQYF
CDR3nt: TGCAGTGCTAGAGATCAGGGGACTAGCGGGAGGGAAGAGACCCAGTACTTC

d_gene: TRBD1
v_gene: TRBV19
j_gene: TRBJ1-1
abundance: .
CDR3aa: CASSPRPGTGVHSSRTEAFF
CDR3nt: TGTGCCAGTAGTCCCCGTCCCGGGACAGGGGTTCATAGCTCTAGGACTGAAGCTTTCTTT

d_gene: .
v_gene: TRBV30
j_gene: TRBJ1-1
abundance: .
CDR3aa: CAWSALGRGSF
CDR3nt: TGTGCCTGGAGTGCCCTCGGCCGGGGATCCTTT

d_gene: .
v_gene: TRBV29-1
j_gene: TRBJ2-1
abundance: .
CDR3aa: CSARGLAGVNEQFF
CDR3nt: TGCAGCGCGAGGGGGCTAGCGGGTGTCAATGAGCAGTTCTTC